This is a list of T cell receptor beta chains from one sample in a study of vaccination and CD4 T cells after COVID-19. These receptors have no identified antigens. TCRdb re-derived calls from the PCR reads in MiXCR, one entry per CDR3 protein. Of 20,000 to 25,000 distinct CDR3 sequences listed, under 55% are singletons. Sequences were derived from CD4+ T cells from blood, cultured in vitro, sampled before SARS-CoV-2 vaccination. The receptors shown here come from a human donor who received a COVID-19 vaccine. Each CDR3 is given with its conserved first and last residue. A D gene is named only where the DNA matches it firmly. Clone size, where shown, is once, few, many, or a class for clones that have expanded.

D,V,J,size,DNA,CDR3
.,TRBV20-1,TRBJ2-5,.,TGCAGTGCTAGTTGGGGGCCCGAGACCCAGTACTTC,CSASWGPETQYF
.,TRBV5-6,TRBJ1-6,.,TGTGCCAGCAGCTCAAGGTCACCCCTCCACTTT,CASSSRSPLHF
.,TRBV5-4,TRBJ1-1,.,TGTGCCAGCAGCTCCCCGGGCTCCGGGAGCACTGAAGCTTTCTTT,CASSSPGSGSTEAFF
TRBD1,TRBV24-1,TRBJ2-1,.,TGTGCCACCAGTGTCAGGGGGTCCGCTTCTGGCAATGAGCAGTTCTTC,CATSVRGSASGNEQFF
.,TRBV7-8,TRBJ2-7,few,TGTGCCAGCACCACCCGGGACTCTACCTACGAGCAGTACTTC,CASTTRDSTYEQYF
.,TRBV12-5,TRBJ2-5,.,TGTGCTAGTGGTTTGGGAACAGGGTACGAGACCCAGTACTTC,CASGLGTGYETQYF
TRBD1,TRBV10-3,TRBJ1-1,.,TGTGCCATCAGTGAGATGGGGACAGGGGGCAGGGAAGCTTTCTTT,CAISEMGTGGREAFF
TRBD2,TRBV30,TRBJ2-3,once,TGTGCCTGGCGTCTTACGGGGGGACCAACAGATACGCAGTATTTT,CAWRLTGGPTDTQYF
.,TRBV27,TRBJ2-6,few,TGTGCCAGCAGTTTAAACAGGGCATCTGGGGCCAACGTCCTGACTTTC,CASSLNRASGANVLTF
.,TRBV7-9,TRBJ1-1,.,TGTGCCAGCAGCTTTTCCCATACAGCTTTCTTT,CASSFSHTAFF
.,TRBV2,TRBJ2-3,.,TGTGCCAGCAGGGGGTGGGTTGGAGGAGATACGCAGTATTTT,CASRGWVGGDTQYF
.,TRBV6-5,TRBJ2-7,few,TGTGCCAGCAGTTACTCGAGTGGAGGTGGGCAGTACTTC,CASSYSSGGGQYF
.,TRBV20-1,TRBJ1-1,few,TGCAGTGCTTGGGACATCTCCAGGGAGAACACTGAAGCTTTCTTT,CSAWDISRENTEAFF
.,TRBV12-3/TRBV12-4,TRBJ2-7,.,TGTGCCAGCAGTTTGCCGGGGTTTGGGCAGTACTTC,CASSLPGFGQYF
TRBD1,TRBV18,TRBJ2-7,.,TGTGCCAGCTCACGGTCGCAGGGGGCTTACGAGCAGTACTTC,CASSRSQGAYEQYF
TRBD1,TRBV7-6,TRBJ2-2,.,TGTGCCAGCAGCTCCCCCCCGGACAGGGATCCCGGGGAGCTGTTTTTT,CASSSPPDRDPGELFF
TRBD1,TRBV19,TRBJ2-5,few,TGTGCCAGTAGGGCTAGACAGGGGTCCCAAGAGACCCAGTACTTC,CASRARQGSQETQYF
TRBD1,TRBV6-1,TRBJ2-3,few,TGTGCCACTCAGATCCCGACAGGGGGCACAGATACGCAGTATTTT,CATQIPTGGTDTQYF
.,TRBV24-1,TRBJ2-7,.,TGTGCCACCAGGACGGGACAAACCTACGAGCAGTACTTC,CATRTGQTYEQYF
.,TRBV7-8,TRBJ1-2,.,TGTGCCAGCAGCTTAGTCCAGGAAATCGGCTATGGCTACACCTTC,CASSLVQEIGYGYTF
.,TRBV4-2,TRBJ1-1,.,TGTGCCAGCAGCCAAGATTTAAACACGAACACTGAAGCTTTCTTT,CASSQDLNTNTEAFF
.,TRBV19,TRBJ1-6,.,TGTGCCAGTAACATGCCGGACGGATCCTATAATTCACCCCTCCACTTT,CASNMPDGSYNSPLHF
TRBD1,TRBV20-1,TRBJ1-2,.,TGCAGTGCTAGAGCTCACCGGGACAGGGGGCTGGGAGGCTACACCTTC,CSARAHRDRGLGGYTF
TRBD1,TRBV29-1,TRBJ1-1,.,TGCAGCGTTGATGGGACAGGGGCCACTGAAGCTTTCTTT,CSVDGTGATEAFF
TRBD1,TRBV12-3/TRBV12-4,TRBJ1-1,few,TGTGCCAGCAGTTTACGCCGGGACAGGGGCACTGAAGCTTTCTTT,CASSLRRDRGTEAFF
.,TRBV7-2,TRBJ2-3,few,TGTGCCAGCAGCCGGGCGGCGGGCACAGATACGCAGTATTTT,CASSRAAGTDTQYF
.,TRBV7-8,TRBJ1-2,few,TGTGCCAGCAGCTCCCCAGCGGGCGAGCGGAGCTATGGCTACACCTTC,CASSSPAGERSYGYTF
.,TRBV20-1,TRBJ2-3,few,TGCAGTGCTAGAGTACTAGGGGGGAGCACAGATACGCAGTATTTT,CSARVLGGSTDTQYF
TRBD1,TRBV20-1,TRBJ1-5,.,TGCAGTGCTCCCGACAGGGCAAACAATCAGCCCCAGCATTTT,CSAPDRANNQPQHF